This T cell receptor (beta chain) was obtained from a study of T cell repertoires in cytomegalovirus infection. Study details: CMV infection and matching HLA type were both indicated by public TCR beta signatures.

This clonotype was detected a few times. Its antigen remains unidentified. Trimming left V 7 bases short and J 3 bases short, with 7 bases between. CDR3 length equals 11 residues. Germline loops: CDR1 MNHNY, CDR2 SVGAGI (reference sequence). TCRdb redid the calling of the reads with MiXCR, one entry per CDR3 protein. Of fewer than 300,000 distinct CDR3 sequences in the sample, under 30% were seen once. Findings and limits, study-wide: Ex vivo responses were dominated by HLA-C-restricted CMV-specific TCR beta clonotypes. Cumulative public TCR beta family frequency identified carriers of CMV plus the relevant HLA.

The receptor's source is a human donor in good health (CMV status not recorded). Some clones in this sample may be carry-over from other donors' samples. This chain connects TRBV6-6 to TRBJ2-7; D gene ambiguous. Sequences were obtained from PBMCs. The CDR3 here is CASTANYEQYF. CDR3 sequence (DNA): TGTGCCAGCACCGCAAACTACGAGCAGTACTTC.